Listed here is a single T cell receptor (beta chain). The CDR3 consists of 13 residues. CDR1 and CDR2 (germline): LNHDA, SQIVND (reference sequence). V lost 3 bases and J 3 bases, leaving 8 bases between the germline ends. This sample is drawn from a study of blood T cell repertoires in COVID-19. Some clones are missing from TCRdb's copy, which holds only in-frame ones; the method was immunoSEQ multiplex PCR. Of approximately 300,000 clones listed, 75% to 90% were seen once; the top ten hold around 1.8%. The rearrangement joins TRBV19 to TRBJ1-2; D is ambiguous. The sample was PBMCs or T cells enriched from blood (not recorded which). This sequence originates from a woman aged 30 to 39 who had been exposed to COVID-19. CDR3 sequence: CASSIHSDYGYTF. The CDR3 nucleotides are TGTGCCAGTAGTATCCATAGCGACTATGGCTACACCTTC.